Listed here are 5 T cell receptor beta chains from one sample, sequenced in a study of T cell responses to AZD1222 COVID-19 vaccine. TCRdb keeps only in-frame clones here, not all; method: immunoSEQ multiplex PCR. The table includes 130,000 or so clones, about 90% detected once. The material sequenced was peripheral blood, taken 28 days after the second dose of the MenACWY control vaccine. The receptors come from an adult who received the MenACWY meningococcal vaccine as a control.

The rearrangement uses TRBV30 and TRBJ1-5; weak D call: TRBD1 (6 bases). CDR1 and CDR2 (germline): GTSNPN, SVGIG (reference sequence). CDR3 length: 14 residues. The V gene lost 3 bases and the J gene lost 7 bases, with 16 bases spanning the gap. The CDR3 spells CAWRSAGGGQPQHF. The CDR3 DNA reads as TGTGCCTGGAGAAGTGCGGGGGGGGGCCAGCCCCAGCATTTT.

This clone was found once. This chain connects TRBV11-3 to TRBJ2-3; 7 bases are a match to TRBD2. Germline trimming cut 1 base from V and 1 base from J; bases unmatched to any gene: 8. The germline gives CDR1 SGHNT, CDR2 YENEEA. The CDR3 loop spans 17 amino acids. The CDR3 reads CASSLGVAGAGTDTQYF. The CDR3 DNA sequence: TGTGCCAGCAGCTTAGGGGTTGCGGGAGCTGGCACAGATACGCAGTATTTT.

The chain recombines TRBV19 with TRBJ2-7; 8 nucleotides match TRBD1. This CDR3 region has 12 residues. CDR1 LNHDA and CDR2 SQIVND come from the germline V gene (reference sequence). V lost 4 bases, J lost 7 bases, and 3 bases stayed unmatched. The CDR3 bases are TGTGCCAGTAGTAGGACAGGGATGGAGCAGTACTTC. It is translated as CASSRTGMEQYF.

The gene calls are TRBV2 and TRBJ1-4; D unclear. The CDR3 has 13 residues. The germline CDR1 and CDR2 sequences are SNHLY and FYNNEI. The V and J ends lost 7 bases and 7 bases respectively, with 13 bases between them. The chain's CDR3 is CASKKLTGEKLFF. In nucleotides, the CDR3 is TGTGCCAGCAAAAAGTTAACCGGTGAAAAACTGTTTTTT.

This clone was seen only once. This same CDR3 is encoded by further DNA sequences in the sample. The V gene is TRBV19, the J gene TRBJ1-5; 7 nucleotides line up with TRBD1. Germline V CDR1 and CDR2: LNHDA, SQIVND (reference sequence). Trimming took 6 bases from V and 2 from J; bases not matched to a gene: 1. This CDR3 region has 13 residues. The CDR3 coding sequence is TGTGCCAGTAGCGGGACAGGCAATCAGCCCCAGCATTTT. Its translation: CASSGTGNQPQHF.